This T cell receptor (beta chain) originates from a study of blood T cell repertoires in COVID-19. Study overall: PBMCs, B-cell-depleted T cells, or T cells provided the cDNA or gDNA that made up the material.

The V gene end was trimmed by 8 bases and the J gene end by 4 bases; junction bases not matched to a gene: 7. The germline V gene has CDR1 SGHRS and CDR2 YFSETQ. The CDR3 is made up of 14 amino acids. The table came from immunoSEQ multiplex PCR; TCRdb's copy has only in-frame clones and leaves some out. Among more than 200,000 clones listed, under 90% were seen once. Material for sequencing was peripheral blood. The sequence derives from a man aged 45-65 years with acute or convalescent COVID-19. The chain combines TRBV5-1 with TRBJ2-1, with 9 bases lining up with TRBD2. CDR3 nucleotides: TGCGCCAGTTCTAGCGGGGAGAGTTACAATGAGCAGTTCTTC. Amino acid sequence: CASSSGESYNEQFF.